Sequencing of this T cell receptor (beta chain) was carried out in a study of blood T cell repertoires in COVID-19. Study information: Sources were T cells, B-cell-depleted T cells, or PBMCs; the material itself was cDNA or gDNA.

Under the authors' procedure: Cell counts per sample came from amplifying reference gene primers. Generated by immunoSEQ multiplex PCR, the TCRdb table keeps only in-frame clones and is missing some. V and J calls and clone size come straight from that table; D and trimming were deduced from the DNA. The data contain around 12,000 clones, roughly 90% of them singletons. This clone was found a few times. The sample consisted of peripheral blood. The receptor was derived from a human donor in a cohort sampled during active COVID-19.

The DNA for the CDR3 is TGTGCCAGCTCACCCGGACAGGGAACTGAAGCTTTCTTT. Encoded protein: CASSPGQGTEAFF. The genes are TRBV18 and TRBJ1-1, with TRBD1 matching over 8 bases. The CDR3 runs to 13 residues. Germline trimming cut 3 bases from V and 5 bases from J; bases unmatched to any gene: 2. From germline, CDR1 is KGHSH and CDR2 LQKENI. Drawing the rest from reference TRBV18 and TRBJ1-1, the complete variable domain is NAGVMQNPRHLVRRRGQEARLRCSPMKGHSHVYWYRQLPEEGLKFMVYLQKENIIDESGMPKERFSAEFPKEGPSILRIQQVVRGDSAAYFCASSPGQGTEAFFGQGTRLTVV.